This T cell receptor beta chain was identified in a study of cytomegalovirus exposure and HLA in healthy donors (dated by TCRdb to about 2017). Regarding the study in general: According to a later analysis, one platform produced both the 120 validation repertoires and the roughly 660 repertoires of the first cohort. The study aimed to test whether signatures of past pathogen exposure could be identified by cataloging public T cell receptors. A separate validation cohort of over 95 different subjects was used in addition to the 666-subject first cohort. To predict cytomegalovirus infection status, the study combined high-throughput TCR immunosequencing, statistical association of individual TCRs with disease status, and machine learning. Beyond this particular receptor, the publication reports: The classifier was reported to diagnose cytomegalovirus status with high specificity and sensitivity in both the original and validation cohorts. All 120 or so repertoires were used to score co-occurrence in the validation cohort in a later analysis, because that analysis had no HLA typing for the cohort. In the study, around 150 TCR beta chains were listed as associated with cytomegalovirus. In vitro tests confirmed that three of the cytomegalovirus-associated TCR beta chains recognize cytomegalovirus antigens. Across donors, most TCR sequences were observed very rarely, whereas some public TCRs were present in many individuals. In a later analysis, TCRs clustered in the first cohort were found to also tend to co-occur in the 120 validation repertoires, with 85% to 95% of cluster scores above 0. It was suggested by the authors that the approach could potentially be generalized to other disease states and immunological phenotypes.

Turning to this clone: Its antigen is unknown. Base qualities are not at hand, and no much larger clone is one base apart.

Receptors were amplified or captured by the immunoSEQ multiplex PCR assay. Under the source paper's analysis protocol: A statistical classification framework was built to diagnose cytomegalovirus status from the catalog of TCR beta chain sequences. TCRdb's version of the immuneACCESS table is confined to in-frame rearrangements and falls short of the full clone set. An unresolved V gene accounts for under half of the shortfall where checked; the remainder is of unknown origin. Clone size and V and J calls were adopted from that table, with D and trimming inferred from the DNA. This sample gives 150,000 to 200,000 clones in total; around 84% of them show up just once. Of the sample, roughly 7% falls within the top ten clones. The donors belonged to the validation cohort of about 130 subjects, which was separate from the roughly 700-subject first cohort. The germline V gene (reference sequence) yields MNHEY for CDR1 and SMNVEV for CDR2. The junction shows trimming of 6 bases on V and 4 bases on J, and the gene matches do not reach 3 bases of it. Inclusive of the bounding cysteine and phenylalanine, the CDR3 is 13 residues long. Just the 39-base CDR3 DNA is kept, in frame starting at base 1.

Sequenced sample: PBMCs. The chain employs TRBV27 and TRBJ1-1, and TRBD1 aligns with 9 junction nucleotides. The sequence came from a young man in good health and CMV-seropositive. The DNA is TGTGCCAGCAGCCTACAGGGGGCCACTGAAGCTTTCTTT. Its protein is CASSLQGATEAFF.